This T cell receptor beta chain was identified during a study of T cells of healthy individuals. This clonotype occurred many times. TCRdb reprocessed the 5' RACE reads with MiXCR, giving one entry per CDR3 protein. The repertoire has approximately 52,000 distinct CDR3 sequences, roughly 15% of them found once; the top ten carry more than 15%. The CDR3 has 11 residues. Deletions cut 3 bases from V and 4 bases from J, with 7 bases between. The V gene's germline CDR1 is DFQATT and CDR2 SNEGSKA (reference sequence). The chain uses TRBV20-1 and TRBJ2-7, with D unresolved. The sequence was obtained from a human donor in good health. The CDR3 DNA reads TGCAGTGCTAGCAATGATTACGAGCAGTACTTC. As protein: CSASNDYEQYF.